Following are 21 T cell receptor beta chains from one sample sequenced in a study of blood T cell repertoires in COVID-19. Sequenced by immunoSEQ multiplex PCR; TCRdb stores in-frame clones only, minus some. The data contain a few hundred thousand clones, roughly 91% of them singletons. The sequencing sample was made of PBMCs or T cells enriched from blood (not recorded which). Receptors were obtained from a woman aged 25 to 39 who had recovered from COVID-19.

The CDR3 here is CASSSGTGVYTGELFF. CDR3 in DNA: TGCGCCAGCAGCTCCGGGACGGGGGTATACACCGGGGAGCTGTTTTTT. This chain links TRBV5-1 with TRBJ2-2, with D maybe TRBD2 (6 bases). The CDR3 has 16 amino acids. Trimming removed 3 bases from V and 3 bases from J, with 15 bases in between. Germline V lookup: CDR1 SGHRS, CDR2 YFSETQ.

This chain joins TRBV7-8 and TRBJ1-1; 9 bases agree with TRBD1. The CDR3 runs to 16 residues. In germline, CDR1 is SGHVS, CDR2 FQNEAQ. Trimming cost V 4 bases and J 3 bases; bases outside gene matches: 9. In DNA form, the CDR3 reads TGTGCCAGCAGCTGGACAGGGGCCGACCTTCACACTGAAGCTTTCTTT. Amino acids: CASSWTGADLHTEAFF.

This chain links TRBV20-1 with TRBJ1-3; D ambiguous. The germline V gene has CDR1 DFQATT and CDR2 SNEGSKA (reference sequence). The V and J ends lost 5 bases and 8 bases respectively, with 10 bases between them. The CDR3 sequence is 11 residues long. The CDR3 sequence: CSAYLPDTIYF. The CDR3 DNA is TGCAGTGCTTATCTTCCAGACACCATATATTTT.

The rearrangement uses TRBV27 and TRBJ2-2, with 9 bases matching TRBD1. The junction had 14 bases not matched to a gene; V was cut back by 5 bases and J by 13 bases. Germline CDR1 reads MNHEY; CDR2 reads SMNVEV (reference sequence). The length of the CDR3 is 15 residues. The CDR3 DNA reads TGTGCCAGCAGTGTCAGTCCCGGGACAGGGAAAAGGCTGTTTTTT. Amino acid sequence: CASSVSPGTGKRLFF.

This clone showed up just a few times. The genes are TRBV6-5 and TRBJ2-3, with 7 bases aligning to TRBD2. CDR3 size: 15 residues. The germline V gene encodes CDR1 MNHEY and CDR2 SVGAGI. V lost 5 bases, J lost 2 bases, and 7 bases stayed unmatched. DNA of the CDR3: TGTGCCAGCAGTCGAGCGGGGTCGATCACAGATACGCAGTATTTT. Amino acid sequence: CASSRAGSITDTQYF.

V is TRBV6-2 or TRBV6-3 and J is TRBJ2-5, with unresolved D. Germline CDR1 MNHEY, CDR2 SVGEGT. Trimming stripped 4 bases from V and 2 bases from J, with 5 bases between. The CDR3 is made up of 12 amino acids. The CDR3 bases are TGTGCCAGCAGTTCGTTTCAAGAGACCCAGTACTTC. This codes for CASSSFQETQYF.

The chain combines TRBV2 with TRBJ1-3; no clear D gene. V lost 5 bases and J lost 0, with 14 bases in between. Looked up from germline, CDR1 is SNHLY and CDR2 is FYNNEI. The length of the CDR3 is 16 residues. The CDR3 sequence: CASSQRRILSGNTIYF. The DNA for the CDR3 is TGTGCCAGCAGTCAACGCAGGATCCTCTCTGGAAACACCATATATTTT. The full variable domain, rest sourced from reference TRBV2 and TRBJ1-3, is EPEVTQTPSHQVTQMGQEVILRCVPISNHLYFYWYRQILGQKVEFLVSFYNNEISEKSEIFDDQFSVERPDGSNFTLKIRSTKLEDSAMYFCASSQRRILSGNTIYFGEGSWLTVV.

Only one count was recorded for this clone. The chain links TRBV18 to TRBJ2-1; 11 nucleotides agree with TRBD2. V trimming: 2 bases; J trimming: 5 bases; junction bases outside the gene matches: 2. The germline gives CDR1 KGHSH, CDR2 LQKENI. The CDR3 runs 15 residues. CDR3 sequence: CASSPLLAGDNEQFF. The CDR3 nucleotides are TGTGCCAGCTCACCATTACTAGCGGGGGACAATGAGCAGTTCTTC.

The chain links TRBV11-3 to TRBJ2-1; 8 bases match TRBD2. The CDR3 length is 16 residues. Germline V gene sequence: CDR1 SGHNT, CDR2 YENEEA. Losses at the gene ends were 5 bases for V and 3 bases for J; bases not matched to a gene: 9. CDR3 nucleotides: TGTGCCAGCAGCCTCGACCGCGGGGGGAACTACAATGAGCAGTTCTTC. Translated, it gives CASSLDRGGNYNEQFF.

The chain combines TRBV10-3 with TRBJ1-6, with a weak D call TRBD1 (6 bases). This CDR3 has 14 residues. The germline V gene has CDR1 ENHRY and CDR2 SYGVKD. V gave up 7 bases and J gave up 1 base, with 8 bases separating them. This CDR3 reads CAIKGGSYNSPLHF. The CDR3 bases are TGTGCCATCAAGGGGGGGTCCTATAATTCACCCCTCCACTTT.

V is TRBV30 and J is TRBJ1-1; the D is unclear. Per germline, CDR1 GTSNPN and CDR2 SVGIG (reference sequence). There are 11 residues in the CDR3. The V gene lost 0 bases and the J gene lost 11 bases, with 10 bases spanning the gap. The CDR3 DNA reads TGTGCCTGGAGTGTACGGGGAGACGCTTTCTTT. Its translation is CAWSVRGDAFF.

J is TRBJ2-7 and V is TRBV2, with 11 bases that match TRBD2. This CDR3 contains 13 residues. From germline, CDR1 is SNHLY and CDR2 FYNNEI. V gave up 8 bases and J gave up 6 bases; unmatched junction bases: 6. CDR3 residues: CASLLAGVTEQYF. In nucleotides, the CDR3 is TGTGCCAGCTTACTAGCGGGAGTTACCGAGCAGTACTTC.

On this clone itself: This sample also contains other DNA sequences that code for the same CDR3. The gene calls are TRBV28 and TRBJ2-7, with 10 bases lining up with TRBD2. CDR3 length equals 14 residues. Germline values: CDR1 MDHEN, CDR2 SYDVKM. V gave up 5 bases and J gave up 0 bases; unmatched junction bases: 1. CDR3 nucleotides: TGTGCCAGCAGTCGGACTAGCGGCTCCTACGAGCAGTACTTC. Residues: CASSRTSGSYEQYF.

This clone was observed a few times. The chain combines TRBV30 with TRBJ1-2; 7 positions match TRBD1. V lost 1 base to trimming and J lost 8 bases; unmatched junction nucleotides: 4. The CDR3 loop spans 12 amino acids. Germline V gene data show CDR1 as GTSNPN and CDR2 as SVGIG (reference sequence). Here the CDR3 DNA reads TGTGCCTGGAGTGGACAGGGTGAGGGCTACACCTTC. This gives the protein CAWSGQGEGYTF.

In nucleotides, the CDR3 is TGCGCCAGCAGCGTGTGGACTAGCGGGTCCGAGACCCAGTACTTC. This encodes CASSVWTSGSETQYF. The chain carries TRBV5-1 and TRBJ2-5; 11 bases align to TRBD2. Germline CDR1 is SGHRS and CDR2 is YFSETQ. The CDR3 runs to 15 residues. V was clipped by 4 bases and J by 5 bases; unmatched bases: 7.

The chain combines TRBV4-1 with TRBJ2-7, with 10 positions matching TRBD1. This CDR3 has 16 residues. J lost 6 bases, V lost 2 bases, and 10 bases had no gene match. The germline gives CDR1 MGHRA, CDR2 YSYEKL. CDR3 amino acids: CASSQLGGQGRPEQYF. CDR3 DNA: TGCGCCAGCAGCCAACTGGGGGGACAGGGGCGTCCCGAGCAGTACTTC.

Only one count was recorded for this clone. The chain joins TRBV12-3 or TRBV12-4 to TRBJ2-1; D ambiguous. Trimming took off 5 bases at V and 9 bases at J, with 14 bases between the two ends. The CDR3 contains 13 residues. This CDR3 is CASSPKDSIEQFF. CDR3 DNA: TGTGCCAGCAGTCCCAAAGACTCTATTGAGCAGTTCTTC.

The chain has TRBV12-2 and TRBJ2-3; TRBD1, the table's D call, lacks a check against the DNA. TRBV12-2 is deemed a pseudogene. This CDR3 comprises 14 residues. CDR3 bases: TGTGCAAGTCCCCCTAGGGGAAGCACAGATACGCAGTATTTT. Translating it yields CASPPRGSTDTQYF.

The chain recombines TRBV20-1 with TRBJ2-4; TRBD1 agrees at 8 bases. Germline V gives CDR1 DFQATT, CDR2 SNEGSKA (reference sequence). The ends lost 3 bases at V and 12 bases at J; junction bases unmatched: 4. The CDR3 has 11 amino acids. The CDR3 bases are TGCAGTGCTAGGAGGGACAGGCCTCAGTACTTC. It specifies CSARRDRPQYF.

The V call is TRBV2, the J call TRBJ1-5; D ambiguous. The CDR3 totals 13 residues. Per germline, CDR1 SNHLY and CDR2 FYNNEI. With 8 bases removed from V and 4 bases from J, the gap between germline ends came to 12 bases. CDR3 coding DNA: TGTGCCAGCCACAGAAAGAAAAATCAGCCCCAGCATTTT. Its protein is CASHRKKNQPQHF.

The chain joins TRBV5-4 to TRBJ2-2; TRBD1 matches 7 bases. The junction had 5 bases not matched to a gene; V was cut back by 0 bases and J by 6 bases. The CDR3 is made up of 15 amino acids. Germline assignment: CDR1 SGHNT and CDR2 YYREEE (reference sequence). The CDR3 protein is CASSLGQGRPGELFF. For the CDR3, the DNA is TGTGCCAGCAGCTTGGGACAGGGAAGGCCCGGGGAGCTGTTTTTT.